A selection of T cell receptor beta chains follows, all from one sample in a study of blood T cells in healthy people across ages. A single record per CDR3 protein comes from TCRdb applying MiXCR to the 5' RACE reads. The data hold about 720,000 distinct CDR3 sequences, with roughly 25% observed a single time. The sample was also linked to a second study, of T cells of mothers and their children.

Sequencing input: blood. These receptors were taken from a boy younger than 18 in good health. The CDR3 runs from the conserved cysteine through the conserved F or W. A D gene is named only where the DNA matches it firmly. Clone size appears in some rows only: once, few, many, or a class for an expanded clone.

V gene	clone size	J gene	D gene	CDR3 DNA	CDR3 protein
TRBV28	-	TRBJ1-5	-	TGTGCCAGCAGTTTAATAGAGTTAGGGTACGATCAGCCCCAGCATTTT	CASSLIELGYDQPQHF
TRBV12-3/TRBV12-4	few	TRBJ2-3	-	TGTGCCAGCAGTTTACTGGGCGGACTCACAGATACGCAGTATTTT	CASSLLGGLTDTQYF
TRBV7-9	few	TRBJ1-2	-	TGTGCCAGCAGCGATGGACTAAACTATGGCTACACCTTC	CASSDGLNYGYTF
TRBV5-5	few	TRBJ1-4	-	TGTGCCAGCAGCTTGGGGACAAGGAATAATGAAAAACTGTTTTTT	CASSLGTRNNEKLFF
TRBV7-9	many	TRBJ2-7	-	TGTGCCAGCAGCTCCGGTCCCAAGGTGTCCTACGAGCAGTACTTC	CASSSGPKVSYEQYF
TRBV6-1	-	TRBJ2-6	-	TGTGCCAGCAGTGAAGGCACGCCTGGGGCCAACGTCCTGACTTTC	CASSEGTPGANVLTF
TRBV27	few	TRBJ1-2	TRBD1	TGTGCCAGCAGTCCTATCGACAGGGTTGGGAACTATGGCTACACCTTC	CASSPIDRVGNYGYTF
TRBV18	once	TRBJ2-5	-	TGTGCCAGCCACACGGGGTCAGGAGAGACCCAGTACTTC	CASHTGSGETQYF
TRBV29-1	-	TRBJ2-7	-	TGCAGCGTTGAAGCAGAGAGCTCCTACGAGCAGTACTTC	CSVEAESSYEQYF
TRBV7-7	-	TRBJ2-5	-	TGTGCTAGCAGCCGAGGGGTGGAAGAGACCCAGTACTTC	CASSRGVEETQYF
TRBV27	-	TRBJ2-1	-	TGTACCACTTCGTTGAGAGACACCCTCGGTGAGCAGTTCTTC	CTTSLRDTLGEQFF
TRBV4-3	-	TRBJ1-1	TRBD1	TGCGCCAGCAGCCAAGATCCAGGGGGGAACACTGAAGCTTTCTTT	CASSQDPGGNTEAFF
TRBV18	few	TRBJ1-1	TRBD1	TGTGCCAGCTCACCACTACTACAGGGGGCTGGGATTGAAGCTTTCTTT	CASSPLLQGAGIEAFF
TRBV5-1	-	TRBJ2-7	-	TGCGCCAGCAGCTTGTCGGCAGACCTGCCTGAGCAGTACTTC	CASSLSADLPEQYF
TRBV29-1	-	TRBJ2-5	TRBD1	TGCAGCGTTGAAGCCGACAGGGTTTCCAGGTTTGAGACCCAGTACTTC	CSVEADRVSRFETQYF
TRBV29-1	few	TRBJ2-2	TRBD1	TGCAGCGTTGTTACCGACAGGGCCACCGGGGAGCTGTTTTTT	CSVVTDRATGELFF
TRBV4-3	few	TRBJ2-7	TRBD1	TGCGCCAGCAGCCACTATACAGGGGGCAGGGAGCAGTACTTC	CASSHYTGGREQYF
TRBV18	-	TRBJ1-2	-	TGTGCCAGCTCACCTTTCGCAGGGAGAGGCTACACCTTC	CASSPFAGRGYTF
TRBV18	few	TRBJ1-2	TRBD1	TGTGCCAGCTCACCCAGGGGGCTAGCTAACTATGGCTACACCTTC	CASSPRGLANYGYTF
TRBV6-1	-	TRBJ2-1	TRBD2	TGTGCCAGCAGGGGACTAGCGGGAGATTCCTCCTACAATGAGCAGTTCTTC	CASRGLAGDSSYNEQFF
TRBV6-6	few	TRBJ1-1	-	TGTGCCAGCAGTTTCGTCCCGAACACTGAAGCTTTCTTT	CASSFVPNTEAFF
TRBV7-9	-	TRBJ2-1	-	TGTGCCAGCAGCTTAGATGTTTCTTTCAATGAGCAGTTCTTC	CASSLDVSFNEQFF
TRBV15	few	TRBJ2-1	TRBD1	TGTGCCACCAGCACGGGACAGGGGGTTCCCGGTGAGCAGTTCTTC	CATSTGQGVPGEQFF
TRBV12-3/TRBV12-4	few	TRBJ1-1	TRBD1	TGTGCCAGCAGTTTAGGGGGACAGAAGAACACTGAAGCTTTCTTT	CASSLGGQKNTEAFF
TRBV4-3	few	TRBJ1-1	TRBD1	TGCGCCAGCAGCCACCCCGGGACAGGGGAGTTGAACACTGAAGCTTTCTTT	CASSHPGTGELNTEAFF
TRBV6-2/TRBV6-3	once	TRBJ1-2	TRBD1	TGTGCCAGCAGTCCAGTGACAGGGGTTGGTGGCTACACCTTC	CASSPVTGVGGYTF
TRBV9	-	TRBJ2-1	TRBD2	TGTGCCAGCAGCCCCAGACTAGCTCAAGGACGGGGCAATGAGCAGTTCTTC	CASSPRLAQGRGNEQFF
TRBV12-3/TRBV12-4	few	TRBJ2-1	TRBD2	TGTGCCAGCACTCTAAGGGGTATACTAGCGGTCTCCTACAATGAGCAGTTCTTC	CASTLRGILAVSYNEQFF
TRBV29-1	few	TRBJ2-6	-	TGCAGCGTTTGGAGCTCTGGGGCCAACGTCCTGACTTTC	CSVWSSGANVLTF
TRBV6-5	-	TRBJ2-7	TRBD2	TGTGCCAGCAGTTACTCGATCCTAGCGGGTGTGGGATCCTACGAGCAGTACTTC	CASSYSILAGVGSYEQYF
TRBV12-3/TRBV12-4	-	TRBJ2-5	-	TGTGCCAGCAGTTTAGGCGGGAATTGGCACTTC	CASSLGGNWHF
TRBV6-1	few	TRBJ2-7	-	TGTGCCAGCAGTCGACAGTTGGGGACCTACGAGCAGTACTTC	CASSRQLGTYEQYF
TRBV29-1	-	TRBJ1-2	TRBD1	TGCAGCGTTGATAGGGGGGACAGGCGTCCCGGGTGGTATGGCTACACCTTC	CSVDRGDRRPGWYGYTF
TRBV29-1	few	TRBJ2-2	-	TGCAGCGTTGGTGGACAACTGAACACCGGGGAGCTGTTTTTT	CSVGGQLNTGELFF
TRBV21-1	-	TRBJ2-5	-	TGTGCCAGCAGCAAACTCACCATTAGTATGTACCAAGAGACCCAGTACTTC	CASSKLTISMYQETQYF
TRBV4-3	-	TRBJ1-2	-	TGCGCCAGCAGCCATGACATGGGGGACTATGGCTACACCTTC	CASSHDMGDYGYTF
TRBV20-1	-	TRBJ2-5	TRBD2	TGCAGTGCTAGTGCGAGACTAGCGGGAATGGAGACCCAGTACTTC	CSASARLAGMETQYF
TRBV7-9	-	TRBJ1-4	TRBD1	TGTGCCAGCAGCTTAAGGCCGGGACAGGGCCAAGTTAGACTGTTTTTT	CASSLRPGQGQVRLFF
TRBV7-9	many	TRBJ2-3	TRBD2	TGTGCCAGCAGCTTGAGGACTAGCGGGAATACAGATACGCAGTATTTT	CASSLRTSGNTDTQYF
TRBV4-3	few	TRBJ2-1	TRBD2	TGCGCCAGCAGCCAAACAATAGCGGGGGCCACAGACAATGAGCAGTTCTTC	CASSQTIAGATDNEQFF
TRBV13	many	TRBJ2-7	-	TGTGCCAGCAGCTTAGGGGACAGAGATTTCTACGAGCAGTACTTC	CASSLGDRDFYEQYF
TRBV5-1	-	TRBJ2-4	TRBD2	TGCGCCAGCATGCCGACTAGCGGAGCCAAAAACATTCAGTACTTC	CASMPTSGAKNIQYF
TRBV11-2	-	TRBJ2-5	-	TGTGCCAGCCGGGACGTAGCTCAAGAGACCCAGTACTTC	CASRDVAQETQYF
TRBV5-1	-	TRBJ2-1	TRBD2	TGCGCCAGCAGCTTTCGGCTTTGGGCACTAGCGGGAGACAATGTGCAGTTCTTC	CASSFRLWALAGDNVQFF
TRBV4-3	few	TRBJ2-5	TRBD2	TGCGCCAGCAGCCAAGACACCGGGACTAGCGGGATTGAGACCCAGTACTTC	CASSQDTGTSGIETQYF